These 10 T cell receptor beta chains were sequenced from one sample in a study of blood T cell repertoires in COVID-19 (dated by TCRdb to the early 2020s). Libraries were made using the immunoSEQ multiplex PCR assay. The immuneACCESS repertoire file appears here via TCRdb, limited to in-frame rearrangements. These files lack a portion of the clones; in checked studies, under half of the deficit traces to unresolved V genes, and the cause of the others is not known. The sample table holds under 100,000 clones, of which about 82% were seen once. About 11% of the sample comes from the top ten. The specimen was peripheral blood. The receptor set was obtained from a woman in her 70s with active or convalescent COVID-19.

The chain recombines TRBV3-1 (or the pseudogene TRBV3-2) with TRBJ2-1, with 9 bases lining up with TRBD2. The CDR3 consists of 15 residues. The trim removed 2 bases at V and 4 bases at J, leaving 3 bases unmatched. Germline CDR1 and CDR2: LGHDT and YNNKEL (reference sequence). For the CDR3, the DNA is TGTGCCAGCAGCCAACAGCGGGGGGCTTACAATGAGCAGTTCTTC. This codes for CASSQQRGAYNEQFF.

The chain couples TRBV18 to TRBJ1-1, with a weak D call TRBD1 (6 bases). Germline CDR1 is KGHSH and CDR2 is LQKENI. The CDR3 totals 17 residues. Trimming took 6 bases from V and 0 from J, leaving 20 bases between them. CDR3 nucleotides: TGTGCCAGCTCTCACAGCCTACAGGGAGAATTGAACACTGAAGCTTTCTTT. Translated: CASSHSLQGELNTEAFF.

The chain combines TRBV2 with TRBJ1-1, with D possibly matching TRBD1 (6 bases). The germline gives CDR1 SNHLY, CDR2 FYNNEI. The CDR3 extends over 15 amino acids. V was clipped by 7 bases and J by 4 bases, with 19 bases between them. CDR3 sequence reads: CASIINDFRGTEAFF. Written as DNA, the CDR3 is TGTGCCAGCATTATCAACGACTTCAGGGGCACTGAAGCTTTCTTT.

V is TRBV15 and J is TRBJ1-3; D uncertain. Looked up from germline, CDR1 is LNHNV and CDR2 is YYDKDF (reference sequence). V was clipped by 5 bases and J by 5 bases, with 13 bases between them. CDR3 length: 14 amino acids. The CDR3 bases are TGTGCCACCAGCGAAAACGGGTTAAGAAACACCATATATTTT. Translated: CATSENGLRNTIYF.

The rearrangement uses TRBV5-1 and TRBJ2-2, with 8 bases aligning to TRBD1. This CDR3 is 16 amino acids long. Germline CDR1 SGHRS, CDR2 YFSETQ. Germline trimming cut 0 bases from V and 3 bases from J; bases unmatched to any gene: 4. CDR3 nucleotides: TGCGCCAGCAGCTTGGCCAGGGGGCCAGACACCGGGGAGCTGTTTTTT. The encoded protein is CASSLARGPDTGELFF.

In its sample, this clone was seen a few times. This chain connects TRBV19 to TRBJ2-5, with TRBD1 identical over 10 bases. V was pared by 4 bases and J by 5 bases, with 4 bases of the junction left unmatched. Germline values: CDR1 LNHDA, CDR2 SQIVND (reference sequence). The length of the CDR3 is 14 residues. CDR3 in amino acids: CASSTTGGAETQYF. DNA for the CDR3: TGTGCCAGTAGTACGACAGGGGGCGCGGAGACCCAGTACTTC. Variable domain in full (rest from reference TRBV19 and TRBJ2-5): DGGITQSPKYLFRKEGQNVTLSCEQNLNHDAMYWYRQDPGQGLRLIYYSQIVNDFQKGDIAEGYSVSREKKESFPLTVTSAQKNPTAFYLCASSTTGGAETQYFGPGTRLLVL.

This clone was recorded a few times. The rearrangement joins TRBV4-1 to TRBJ1-3; D is possibly TRBD1 (5 bases). Per germline, CDR1 MGHRA and CDR2 YSYEKL. The CDR3 consists of 16 residues. Trimming left V 1 base short and J 2 bases short, with 12 bases between. CDR3 in amino acids: CASSQGAGPTGNTIYF. The CDR3, as DNA: TGCGCCAGCAGCCAAGGGGCGGGGCCCACTGGAAACACCATATATTTT.

The chain couples TRBV4-3 to TRBJ2-5; TRBD2 might be the D (6 bases). The CDR3 covers 13 residues. Trimming removed 1 base from V and 3 bases from J, with 6 bases in between. Germline V gives CDR1 LGHNA, CDR2 YSLEER. The CDR3 region has the DNA TGCGCCAGCAGCCAAGGACTAGAAGAGACCCAGTACTTC. Protein product: CASSQGLEETQYF.

The CDR3 DNA reads as TGCGCCAGCAGCCAGGTAACAGGGGCCTTCTTGGAGACCCAGTACTTC. Encoded protein: CASSQVTGAFLETQYF. The gene calls are TRBV4-3 and TRBJ2-5, with TRBD1 matching over 7 bases. V gave up 3 bases and J gave up 5 bases; unmatched junction bases: 12. Germline loops: CDR1 LGHNA, CDR2 YSLEER. This CDR3 has 16 amino acids.

This clone was counted once. CDR3 in DNA: TGTGCCAGCTCCCCCGGGACAGGGGGCGGAAACACCATATATTTT. Translated: CASSPGTGGGNTIYF. The V gene is TRBV18, the J gene TRBJ1-3; 12 nucleotides agree with TRBD1. Germline V lookup: CDR1 KGHSH, CDR2 LQKENI. J lost 4 bases, V lost 6 bases, and 4 bases had no gene match. The CDR3 is 15 residues long.